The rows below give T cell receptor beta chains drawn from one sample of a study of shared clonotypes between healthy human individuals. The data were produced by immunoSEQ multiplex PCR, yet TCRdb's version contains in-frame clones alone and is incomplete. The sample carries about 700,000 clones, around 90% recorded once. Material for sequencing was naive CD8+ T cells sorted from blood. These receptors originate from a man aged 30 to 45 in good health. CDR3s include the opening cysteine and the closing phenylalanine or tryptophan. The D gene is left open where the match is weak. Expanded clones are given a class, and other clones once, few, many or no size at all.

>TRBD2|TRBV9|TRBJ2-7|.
TGTGCCAGCAGCCGTAGTACTAGCGAGACCTACGAGCAGTACTTC
CASSRSTSETYEQYF
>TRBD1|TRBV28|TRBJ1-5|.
TGTGCCAGCAGTTTATACAGGGGACTCAATCAGCCCCAGCATTTT
CASSLYRGLNQPQHF
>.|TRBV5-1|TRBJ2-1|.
TGCGCCAGCAGCCTGAGCTCCTACAATGAGCAGTTCTTC
CASSLSSYNEQFF
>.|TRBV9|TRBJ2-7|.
TGTGCCAGCAGCGTAGAAGGAGTCCCCTCCTACGAGCAGTACTTC
CASSVEGVPSYEQYF
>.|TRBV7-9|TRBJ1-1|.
TGTGCCAGCAGCGCCCTGTGGGCGCTGGCTTTCTTT
CASSALWALAFF
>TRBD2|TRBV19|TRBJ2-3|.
TGTGCCAGTAGTATACTAGCGGGAGCCCCAGATACGCAGTATTTT
CASSILAGAPDTQYF
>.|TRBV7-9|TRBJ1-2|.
TGTGCCAGCACCCTCGGGGCTAGTGGCTACACCTTC
CASTLGASGYTF
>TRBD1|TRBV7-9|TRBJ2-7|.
TGTGCCAGCAGCTTTGGACAGGGTTCCTACGAGCAGTACTTC
CASSFGQGSYEQYF
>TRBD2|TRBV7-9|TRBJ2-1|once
TGTGCCAGCAGCTCCACCATAGCGGGAGGGCCACTCAATGAGCAGTTCTTC
CASSSTIAGGPLNEQFF
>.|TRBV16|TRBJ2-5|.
TGTGCCAGCAGCCAATCGACAGGGCGGGGGGAGACCCAGTACTTC
CASSQSTGRGETQYF
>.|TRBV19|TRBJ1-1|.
TGTGCCAGTAGTTTGGCCATCAATCCGAACACTGAAGCTTTCTTT
CASSLAINPNTEAFF
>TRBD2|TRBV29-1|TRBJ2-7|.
TGCAGCGTTCTTTTACTAGCGGGTCTCGAGCAGTACTTC
CSVLLLAGLEQYF
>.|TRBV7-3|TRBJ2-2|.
TGTGCCAGCAGCGGGGACCGCGGGGAGCTGTTTTTT
CASSGDRGELFF
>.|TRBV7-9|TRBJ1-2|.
TGTGCCAGCAGCTCCGAGGTGACAGTTTTTGGCTACACCTTC
CASSSEVTVFGYTF
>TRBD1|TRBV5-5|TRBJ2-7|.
TGTGCCAGCAGCCCGGGGACAGGTTATCTAGAGCAGTACTTC
CASSPGTGYLEQYF
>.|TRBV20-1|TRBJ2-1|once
TGCAGTGCCAGACTAGTAAGTGAGCAGTTCTTC
CSARLVSEQFF
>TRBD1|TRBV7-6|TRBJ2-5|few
TGTGCCAGCAGCCCTTACAGGGGACAAGAGACCCAGTACTTC
CASSPYRGQETQYF
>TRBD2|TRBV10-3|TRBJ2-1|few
TGTGCCATCAGAGACACCGGGACTAGTAATGAGCAGTTCTTC
CAIRDTGTSNEQFF
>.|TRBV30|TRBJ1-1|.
TGTGCCTGGAGTGGAGGGGCCGGGTGGACTGAAGCTTTCTTT
CAWSGGAGWTEAFF
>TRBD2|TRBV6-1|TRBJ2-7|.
TGTGCCAGCAGTGAAGGCGGGAGTTACGAGCAGTACTTC
CASSEGGSYEQYF
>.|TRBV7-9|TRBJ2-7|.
TGTGCCAGCAGCTTACTGGGAGACGAGCAGTACTTC
CASSLLGDEQYF
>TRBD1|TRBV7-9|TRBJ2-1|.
TGTGCCAGCTCCGGGACAGGGGCCCTCTCCAGCGAGCAGTTCTTC
CASSGTGALSSEQFF
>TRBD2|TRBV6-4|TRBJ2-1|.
TGTGCCAGCAGTGCTACAGTTGGCAGCGGGAGGTGGAATGAGCAGTTCTTC
CASSATVGSGRWNEQFF
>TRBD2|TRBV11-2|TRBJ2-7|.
TGTGCCAGCAGCTTGATTGGGACTAGTAACTACGAGCAGTACTTC
CASSLIGTSNYEQYF
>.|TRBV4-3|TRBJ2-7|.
TGCGCCAGCAGCCTAGACATCGACTACGAGCAGTACTTC
CASSLDIDYEQYF
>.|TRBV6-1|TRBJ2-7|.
TGTGCCAGCAGTGAGGTGGGACCCTCCTACGAGCAGTACTTC
CASSEVGPSYEQYF
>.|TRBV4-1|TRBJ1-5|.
TGCGCCAGCAGCCAAGATTGGGACACGGATAGCAATCAGCCCCAGCATTTT
CASSQDWDTDSNQPQHF
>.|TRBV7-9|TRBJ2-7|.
TGTGCCAGCAGCCAGGTGCAGGGTGTCTCCTACGAGCAGTACTTC
CASSQVQGVSYEQYF
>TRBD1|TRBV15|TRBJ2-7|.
TGTGCCACCAGCCCCAACCAGGGGACAGGGTTCGACGAGCAGTACTTC
CATSPNQGTGFDEQYF
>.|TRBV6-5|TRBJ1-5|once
TGTGCCAGCAGTTGGGGGGTAGGTCAGCCCCAGCATTTT
CASSWGVGQPQHF
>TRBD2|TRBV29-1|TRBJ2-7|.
TGCAGCGTTCTTCCGCGGGAGGCCCCCTACGAGCAGTACTTC
CSVLPREAPYEQYF
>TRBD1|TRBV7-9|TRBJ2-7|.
TGTGCCAGCAGCTTAGCCGGACAGGGGATCCTCTCCTACGAGCAGTACTTC
CASSLAGQGILSYEQYF
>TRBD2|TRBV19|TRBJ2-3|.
TGTGCCAGTAGTGCCCCGCGACTAGCGGGAGATACGCAGTATTTT
CASSAPRLAGDTQYF
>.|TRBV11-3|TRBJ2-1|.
TGTGCCAGCAGCTTAGAGGGGGCAGGGGTGAATGAGCAGTTCTTC
CASSLEGAGVNEQFF
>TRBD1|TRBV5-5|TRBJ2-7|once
TGTGCCAGCAGCACCACGGGACAGGTCGAGCAGTACTTC
CASSTTGQVEQYF
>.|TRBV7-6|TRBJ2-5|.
TGTGCCAGCAGCTCCTTGGTGGGCAAGAACCAAGAGACCCAGTACTTC
CASSSLVGKNQETQYF
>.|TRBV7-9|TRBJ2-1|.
TGTGCCAGCAGCTTCAACCGCGTCTCCTACAATGAGCAGTTCTTC
CASSFNRVSYNEQFF
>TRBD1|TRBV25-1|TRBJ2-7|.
TGTGCCAGCAGTGAATCGGGACAGATTTACGAGCAGTACTTC
CASSESGQIYEQYF
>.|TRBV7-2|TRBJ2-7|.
TGTGCCAGCAGCGCAGAGCACACTATCACCTACGAGCAGTACTTC
CASSAEHTITYEQYF
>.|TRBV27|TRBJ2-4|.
TGTGCCAGCAGTCCCTCGGGGGCGTGGGCCAAAAACATTCAGTACTTC
CASSPSGAWAKNIQYF
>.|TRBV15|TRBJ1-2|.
TGTGCCACCAGCAGAGACTTAACAGCTAACTATGGCTACACCTTC
CATSRDLTANYGYTF
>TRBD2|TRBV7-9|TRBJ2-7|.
TGTGCCAGCAGCCGCACTAGCGGGAGTTACGAGCAGTACTTC
CASSRTSGSYEQYF
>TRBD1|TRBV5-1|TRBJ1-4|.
TGCGCCAGCAGCTTGGACCGGGACAGGGATGCAACTAATGAAAAACTGTTTTTT
CASSLDRDRDATNEKLFF
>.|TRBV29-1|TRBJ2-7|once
TGCAGCGCCGCCGGACTAAACTCCTACGAGCAGTACTTC
CSAAGLNSYEQYF
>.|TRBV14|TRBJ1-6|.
TGTGCCAGCAGCCCTCGACAGCTTAGGGGTTCACCCCTCCACTTT
CASSPRQLRGSPLHF
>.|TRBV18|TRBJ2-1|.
TGTGCCAGCTCACCGGAGCGGTTTATCCCCTACAATGAGCAGTTCTTC
CASSPERFIPYNEQFF
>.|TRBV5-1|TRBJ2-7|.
TGCGCCAGCAGCGACCCCTCGGCAGGGAGATCCTACGAGCAGTACTTC
CASSDPSAGRSYEQYF
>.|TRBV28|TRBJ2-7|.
TGTGCCAGCACCCTCAGGAGGCAGCCATACGAGCAGTACTTC
CASTLRRQPYEQYF
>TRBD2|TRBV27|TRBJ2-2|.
TGTGCCAGCAGTTATCTAGCGGGAGCGTACACCGGGGAGCTGTTTTTT
CASSYLAGAYTGELFF
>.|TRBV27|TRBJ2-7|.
TGTGCCAGCAGTTTATCAACGGGGACCTACGAGCAGTACTTC
CASSLSTGTYEQYF
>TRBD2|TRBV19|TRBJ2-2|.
TGTGCCAGTAGTATGGTGTCCGGGACTAGCGGGAGTCTCGGGGAGCTGTTTTTT
CASSMVSGTSGSLGELFF
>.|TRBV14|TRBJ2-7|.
TGTGCCAGCAGCCAAGAAACGGAGGGATTCTACGAGCAGTACTTC
CASSQETEGFYEQYF
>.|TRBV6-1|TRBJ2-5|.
TGTGCCAGCAGTTTAGGGGGGAGGGCCGGGGAGACCCAGTACTTC
CASSLGGRAGETQYF
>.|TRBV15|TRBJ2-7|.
TGTGCCACCAGCAGAGTAACTTCCTCTCTAACCTACGAGCAGTACTTC
CATSRVTSSLTYEQYF
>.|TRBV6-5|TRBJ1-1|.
TGTGCCAGCAGTTACGGGGGAAACACTGAAGCTTTCTTT
CASSYGGNTEAFF
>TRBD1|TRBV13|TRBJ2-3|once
TGTGCCAGCAGCTTTTTGCCAGGACAGGAAAGCCTAAGTCGCACAGATACGCAGTATTTT
CASSFLPGQESLSRTDTQYF
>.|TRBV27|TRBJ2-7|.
TGTGCCAGCAGTTCTACAGGACACTACGAGCAGTACTTC
CASSSTGHYEQYF
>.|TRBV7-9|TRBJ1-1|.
TGTGCCAGCAGCTTACGGGCAGGCGGCACTGAAGCTTTCTTT
CASSLRAGGTEAFF
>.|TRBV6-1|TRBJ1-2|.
TGTGCCAGCAGTGAAGTGCAGAGCCCTAACTATGGCTACACCTTC
CASSEVQSPNYGYTF
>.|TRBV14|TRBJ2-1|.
TGTGCCAGCAGCCAAGATGGGAACCCGGGGGATGAGCAGTTCTTC
CASSQDGNPGDEQFF